These 11 T cell receptor beta chains came from one sample sequenced in a study of T cell responses to AZD1222 COVID-19 vaccine. This table comes from immunoSEQ multiplex PCR, and its TCRdb copy is limited to in-frame clones, with some not included. The sample records under 150,000 clones, roughly 92% being singletons. The sample was peripheral blood, taken 28 days after the second AZD1222 dose. The receptors here all came from an adult who received the AZD1222 COVID-19 vaccine.

This chain uses TRBV4-3 with TRBJ2-7; no definite D call. V was clipped by 0 bases and J by 3 bases, with 6 bases between them. Germline V gene sequence: CDR1 LGHNA, CDR2 YSLEER. The CDR3 is 13 amino acids. The CDR3 sequence is CASSQDNGYEQYF. The CDR3, as DNA: TGCGCCAGCAGCCAAGATAACGGCTACGAGCAGTACTTC.

This clone was found once. The V and J genes are TRBV6-6 and TRBJ2-3, with a weak D call TRBD1 (5 bases). The CDR3 consists of 13 residues. Germline V lookup: CDR1 MNHNY, CDR2 SVGAGI (reference sequence). With 6 bases removed from V and 2 bases from J, the gap between germline ends came to 9 bases. The chain's CDR3 is CASRGHTTDTQYF. The CDR3 nucleotides are TGTGCCAGCAGAGGACATACCACAGATACGCAGTATTTT.

The chain uses TRBV19 and TRBJ1-3; D may be TRBD1 (6 bases). Germline loops: CDR1 LNHDA, CDR2 SQIVND (reference sequence). This CDR3 is built from 18 residues. The ends were cut back, 7 bases at V and 0 bases at J, with 22 bases in the middle. Here the CDR3 reads CASIPRVGGVNSGNTIYF. CDR3 nucleotide sequence: TGTGCCAGTATCCCCCGGGTAGGGGGGGTCAACTCTGGAAACACCATATATTTT.

V is TRBV7-9 and J is TRBJ1-6; possibly TRBD1 for D (5 bases). This CDR3 is built from 12 residues. Germline-derived CDR1 and CDR2 are SEHNR and FQNEAQ (reference sequence). V was clipped by 2 bases and J by 11 bases, with 7 bases between them. CDR3 sequence: CASSLQGAPLHF. CDR3 coding DNA: TGTGCCAGCAGCTTACAGGGAGCACCCCTCCACTTT.

The chain recombines TRBV5-1 with TRBJ2-2, with TRBD2 matching over 12 bases. V lost 3 bases and J lost 4; bases outside the gene matches: 4. The germline CDR1 and CDR2 sequences are SGHRS and YFSETQ. This CDR3 contains 16 residues. CDR3 loop: CASSSLTSGGTGELFF. The CDR3 DNA sequence: TGCGCCAGCAGCTCCTTGACTAGCGGGGGCACCGGGGAGCTGTTTTTT.

The gene calls are TRBV4-2 and TRBJ1-2; D gene ambiguous. V was cut by 0 bases and J by 0 bases, with 11 bases left in between. CDR3 length: 16 amino acids. Germline lookup yields CDR1 LGHNA and CDR2 YNFKEQ. The CDR3 region is CASSQEARRANYGYTF. Here the CDR3 DNA reads TGTGCCAGCAGCCAAGAGGCCCGAAGAGCTAACTATGGCTACACCTTC.

This clone has a single count. The chain has TRBV3-1 (or the pseudogene TRBV3-2) and TRBJ1-2; D uncertain. Germline V gene lookup returns CDR1 LGHDT and CDR2 YNNKEL (reference sequence). The CDR3 has 11 residues. Trimming left V 2 bases short and J 2 bases short, with 0 bases between. Written as DNA, the CDR3 is TGTGCCAGCAGCCAAAACTATGGCTACACCTTC. Its protein is CASSQNYGYTF.

The chain recombines TRBV6-6 with TRBJ1-1; D ambiguous. The CDR3 is 10 residues long. Per the germline V gene, CDR1 is MNHNY and CDR2 is SVGAGI (reference sequence). The V end was cut by 6 bases, the J end by 6 bases, with 5 bases between. The CDR3 sequence: CASRKSEAFF. CDR3 DNA sequence: TGTGCCAGCAGGAAGTCTGAAGCTTTCTTT.

The chain joins TRBV5-1 to TRBJ2-5; no definite D call. The germline V gene has CDR1 SGHRS and CDR2 YFSETQ. CDR3 length equals 17 residues. V was clipped by 0 bases and J by 4 bases, with 19 bases between them. The CDR3 DNA reads as TGCGCCAGCAGCTTGGAGGGCCCCCCAAGGACGGTAGAGACCCAGTACTTC. Translated: CASSLEGPPRTVETQYF. Full variable domain (outside the CDR3, taken from reference TRBV5-1 and TRBJ2-5): KAGVTQTPRYLIKTRGQQVTLSCSPISGHRSVSWYQQTPGQGLQFLFEYFSETQRNKGNFPGRFSGRQFSNSRSEMNVSTLELGDSALYLCASSLEGPPRTVETQYFGPGTRLLVL.

Turning to this clone: Other DNA sequences in this sample translate to the same CDR3. The chain links TRBV28 to TRBJ1-5; D is uncertain. Looked up from germline, CDR1 is MDHEN and CDR2 is SYDVKM. The CDR3 has 13 amino acids. The germline V and J ends were trimmed by 6 bases and 0 bases, with 6 bases remaining between them. The CDR3 bases are TGTGCCAGCAGCTTGATTAGCAATCAGCCCCAGCATTTT. It translates to CASSLISNQPQHF.

The chain recombines TRBV12-3 or TRBV12-4 with TRBJ1-1; D is uncertain. This CDR3 has 13 amino acids. Trimming pared 7 bases from V and 6 bases from J, leaving 15 bases between. DNA for the CDR3: TGTGCCAGCACCCTAAGAAGGGCTGCTGAAGCTTTCTTT. The encoded protein is CASTLRRAAEAFF.